This T cell receptor (beta chain) was recorded in a study of T cells in Graves' hyperthyroidism and ophthalmopathy. V was pared by 3 bases and J by 6 bases, with 9 bases between. This CDR3 has 12 amino acids. The germline V gene encodes CDR1 SQVTM and CDR2 ANQGSEA. RNA transcripts yielded amplified TCR beta CDR3 regions. HTBI primers were used for first-round RT-PCR of the TCR CDR3. TCRdb called the multiplex PCR reads again in MiXCR, with one record for every CDR3 protein. Seen here are roughly 840,000 distinct CDR3 sequences, over 35% observed once, and the top ten hold 8% to 9%. The clonotype was recovered from a man between 18 and 29 years old with Graves' hyperthyroidism. The specimen was blood. The V call is TRBV29-1, the J call TRBJ2-1; D gene uncertain. CDR3 protein: CSVDNLGNEQFF. Written as DNA, the CDR3 is TGCAGCGTTGACAACCTGGGCAATGAGCAGTTCTTC.